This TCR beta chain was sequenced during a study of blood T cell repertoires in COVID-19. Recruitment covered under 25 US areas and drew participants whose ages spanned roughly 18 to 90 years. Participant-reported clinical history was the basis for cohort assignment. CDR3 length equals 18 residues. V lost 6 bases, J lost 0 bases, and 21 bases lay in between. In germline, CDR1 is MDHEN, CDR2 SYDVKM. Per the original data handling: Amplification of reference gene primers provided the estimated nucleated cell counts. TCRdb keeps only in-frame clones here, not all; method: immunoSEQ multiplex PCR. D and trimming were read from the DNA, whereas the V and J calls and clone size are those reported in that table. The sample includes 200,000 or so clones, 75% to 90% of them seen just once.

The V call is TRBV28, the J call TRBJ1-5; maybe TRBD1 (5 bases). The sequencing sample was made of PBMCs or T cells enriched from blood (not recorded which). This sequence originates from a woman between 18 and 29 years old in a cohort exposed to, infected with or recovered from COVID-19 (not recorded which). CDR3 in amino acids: CASSPPTGGDYSNQPQHF. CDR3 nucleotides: TGTGCCAGCAGCCCCCCTACGGGAGGGGATTATAGCAATCAGCCCCAGCATTTT.